This TCR beta chain comes out of a study of blood T cell repertoires in COVID-19. Across the study: COVID-19 samples from acute and convalescent phases originated in the United States, Italy and Spain.

In the study's own analysis: Amplified reference gene primers provided the basis for estimating nucleated cell counts. TCRdb's table, derived via immunoSEQ multiplex PCR, lists solely in-frame clones and lacks some. D and trimming were read from the DNA, whereas the V and J calls and clone size are those reported in that table. The sample lists roughly 190,000 clones, around 89% occurring once. The CDR3 runs 15 residues. CDR1 is SGHRS and CDR2 is YFSETQ in the germline V gene. V was clipped by 6 bases and J by 5 bases; unmatched bases: 11. All enrollees were about 18 to 89 years old and from approximately 25 US areas. Cohort allocation depended upon clinical history that participants reported.

This chain joins TRBV5-1 and TRBJ2-1, with 7 bases lining up with TRBD2. The sequence came from a woman aged 18-30 years who had recovered from COVID-19. Material for sequencing was PBMCs or T cells enriched from blood (not recorded which). CDR3 bases: TGCGCCAGCACCGGATTAGCTAGCGGTAACAATGAGCAGTTCTTC. It translates to CASTGLASGNNEQFF.